This T cell receptor beta chain was profiled in a study of patients and donors after allogeneic stem cell transplantation. V lost 3 bases and J lost 9, with 12 bases in between. The CDR3 extends over 13 amino acids. The germline gives CDR1 LGHNA, CDR2 YSLEER. TCRdb reanalysed the RT-PCR reads using MiXCR and keeps one entry per CDR3 protein. The data show 100,000 to 120,000 distinct CDR3 sequences, with around 33% seen just once and around 30% held by the top ten. Sample: blood, either unsorted or a sorted T cell fraction (not recorded which). The origin of this receptor is a human donor who was either an allogeneic HSCT recipient or a stem cell or donor lymphocyte infusion donor (not recorded which). It is not recorded whose cells these are; they may come from a transplant donor. The genes are TRBV4-3 and TRBJ2-4; unclear D gene. In DNA, the CDR3 is TGCGCCAGCAGCCACGACGCCCCTGGCATTCAGTACTTC. Translated, it gives CASSHDAPGIQYF.